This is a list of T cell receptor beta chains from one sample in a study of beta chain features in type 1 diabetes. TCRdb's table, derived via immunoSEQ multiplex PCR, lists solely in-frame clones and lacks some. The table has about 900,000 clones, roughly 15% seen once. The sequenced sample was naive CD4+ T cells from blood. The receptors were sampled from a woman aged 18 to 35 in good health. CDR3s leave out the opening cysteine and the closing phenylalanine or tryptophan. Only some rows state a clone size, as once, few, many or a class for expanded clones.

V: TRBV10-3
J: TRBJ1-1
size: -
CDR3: AIRGTSNTEAF

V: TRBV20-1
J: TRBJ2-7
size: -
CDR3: SGRSSYEQY

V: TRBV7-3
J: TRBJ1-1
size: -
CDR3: ASSSPKVNTEAF

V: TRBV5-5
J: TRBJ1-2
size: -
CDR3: ASRQGDIDYGYT

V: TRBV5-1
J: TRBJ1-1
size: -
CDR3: ASSRTDGTEAF

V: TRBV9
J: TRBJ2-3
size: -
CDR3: ASSVARSTDTQY

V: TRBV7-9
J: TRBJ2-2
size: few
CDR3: ASRQQGAGELF

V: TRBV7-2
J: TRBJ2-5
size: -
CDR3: ASSTGQGQETQY

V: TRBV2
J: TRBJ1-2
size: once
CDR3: ASRTGTGVVKGYT

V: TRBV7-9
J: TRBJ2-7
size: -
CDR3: ASSLDKGFYEQY

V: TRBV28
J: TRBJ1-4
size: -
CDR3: ASSSPNEKLF

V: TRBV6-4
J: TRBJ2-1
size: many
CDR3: ASSPELAGVQF

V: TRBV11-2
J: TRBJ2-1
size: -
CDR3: ASSLVSEQF

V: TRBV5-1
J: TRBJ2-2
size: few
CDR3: ASSLTSGSAPGELF

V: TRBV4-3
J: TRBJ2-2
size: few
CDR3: ASSQGIASNTGELF

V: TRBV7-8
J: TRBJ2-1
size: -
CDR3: ASSFYSLSYNEQF

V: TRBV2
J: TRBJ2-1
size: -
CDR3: ASSRESREQF

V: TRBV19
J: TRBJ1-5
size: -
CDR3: ASSYERGQPQH

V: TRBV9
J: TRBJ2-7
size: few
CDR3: ASSVGTSGEQY

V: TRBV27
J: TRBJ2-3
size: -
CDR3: ASRFSGKSTDTQY

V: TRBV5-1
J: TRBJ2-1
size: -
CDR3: ASSLSSGGYNEQF

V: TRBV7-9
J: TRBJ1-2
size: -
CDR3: ASSLDGYGYT

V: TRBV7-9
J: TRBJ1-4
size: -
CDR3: ASSPDRNSEKLF

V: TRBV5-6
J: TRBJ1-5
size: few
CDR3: ASSFGGWGAAQPQH

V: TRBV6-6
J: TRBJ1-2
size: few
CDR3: ASGRDRVSGYT

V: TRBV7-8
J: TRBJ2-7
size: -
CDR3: ASSSRDYYTEQY

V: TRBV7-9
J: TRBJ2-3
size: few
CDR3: ASSPGSSTDTQY

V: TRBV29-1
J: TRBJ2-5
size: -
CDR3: SAQGVQETQY

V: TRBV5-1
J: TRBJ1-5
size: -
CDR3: ASSVTGGNQPQH

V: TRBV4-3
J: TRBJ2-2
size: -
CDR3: ASSQWTSTNTGELF

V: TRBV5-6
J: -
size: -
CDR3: ASSRTVEYEQY

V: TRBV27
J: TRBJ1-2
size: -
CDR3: ASRDRATNYGYT

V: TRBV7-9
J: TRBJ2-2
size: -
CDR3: ASSLLASINGELF

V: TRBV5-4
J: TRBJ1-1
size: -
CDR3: ALKNQPSRPAEAF

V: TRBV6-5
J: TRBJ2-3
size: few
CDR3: ASSQTVSRTDTQY

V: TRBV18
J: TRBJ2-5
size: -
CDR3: ASSPGTGGQETQY

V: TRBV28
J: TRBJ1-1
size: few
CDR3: ATLTPLNTEAF

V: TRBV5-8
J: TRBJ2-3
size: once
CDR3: ASSSYPSTDTQY

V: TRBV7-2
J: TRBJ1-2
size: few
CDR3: ASSWLAGDYGYT

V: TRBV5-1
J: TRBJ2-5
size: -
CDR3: ASSLAWGPETQY

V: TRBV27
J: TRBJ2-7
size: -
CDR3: ASSRGGNSYEQY

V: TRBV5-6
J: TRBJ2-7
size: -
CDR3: ASSLSGAGGPRSYEQY

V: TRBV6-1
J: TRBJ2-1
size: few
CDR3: ASQRGGRDEQF

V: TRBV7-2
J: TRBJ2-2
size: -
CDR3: ASSSRTGGTGELF

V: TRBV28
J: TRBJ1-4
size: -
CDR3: ASSFYGTPGKLF

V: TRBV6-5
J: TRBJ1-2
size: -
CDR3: ASSYSNYGYT

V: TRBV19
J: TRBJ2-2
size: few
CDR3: ASSITGINGELF

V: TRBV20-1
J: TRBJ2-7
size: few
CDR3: SARRVSEQY